This TCR beta chain emerged from a study of cytotoxic CD8 clonotypes in ibrutinib-treated CLL. Study-wide results and caveats: An increase in clonality occurred at ibrutinib response, followed by a return toward baseline at progression. Sampling time points were not equivalent between sustained-remission and progressing patients.

Measured with immunoSEQ multiplex PCR; TCRdb has only the in-frame clones, and not every one. Among approximately 280,000 clones listed, approximately 76% were seen once. About 2 micrograms of genomic DNA, which was extracted from cryopreserved PBMCs, served as the material used for the TCR beta libraries. Concerning this clone itself: Its specificity is unknown.

This clonotype was obtained from a human donor with chronic lymphocytic leukemia. The specimen was PBMCs, collected at disease progression, from a patient treated with ibrutinib.

The CDR3 DNA sequence: TGCGCCAGCAGCCAAGCAGGTTATCACGGCGAGCAGTACTTC. Amino acids: CASSQAGYHGEQYF. This sequence joins TRBV4-3 and TRBJ2-7; D gene uncertain. This CDR3 has 14 amino acids. Germline V gives CDR1 LGHNA, CDR2 YSLEER. Trimming removed 1 base from V and 6 bases from J, with 13 bases in between.